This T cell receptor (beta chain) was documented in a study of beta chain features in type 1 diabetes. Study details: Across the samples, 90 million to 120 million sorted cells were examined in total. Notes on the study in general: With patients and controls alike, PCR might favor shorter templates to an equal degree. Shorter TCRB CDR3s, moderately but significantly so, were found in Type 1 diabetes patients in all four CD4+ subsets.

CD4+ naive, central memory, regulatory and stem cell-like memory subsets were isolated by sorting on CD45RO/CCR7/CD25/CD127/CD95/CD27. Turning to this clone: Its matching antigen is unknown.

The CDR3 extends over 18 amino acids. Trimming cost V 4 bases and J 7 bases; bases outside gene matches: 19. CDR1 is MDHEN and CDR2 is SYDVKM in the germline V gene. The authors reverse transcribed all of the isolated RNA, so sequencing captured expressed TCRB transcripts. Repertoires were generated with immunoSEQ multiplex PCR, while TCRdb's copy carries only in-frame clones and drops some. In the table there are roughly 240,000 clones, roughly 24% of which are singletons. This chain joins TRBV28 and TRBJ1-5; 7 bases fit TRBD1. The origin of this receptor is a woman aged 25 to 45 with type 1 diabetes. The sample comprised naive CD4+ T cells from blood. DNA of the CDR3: TGTGCCAGCAGTTCGATGCGGAGGAACAGGGGAAAGCGCCAGCCCCAGCATTTT. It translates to CASSSMRRNRGKRQPQHF.